The subject of this entry is one T cell receptor beta chain. Its antigen is not known. PCR used 60 Vbeta primers and 13 Jbeta primers. Data came from immunoSEQ multiplex PCR; TCRdb stores just in-frame clones and leaves some out. The sample has tens of thousands of clones. This record belongs to a study of cytomegalovirus exposure and HLA in healthy donors. Study results and limitations: In a later analysis, at a false discovery rate of 0.05, fewer than 20,000 TCR beta sequences were associated with HLA alleles. According to an earlier analysis, most TCR beta V segments yielded productive rearrangements about 90% or about 30% of the time. The availability of immune exposure information extended only to CMV serostatus.

The CDR3 is 11 residues long. From germline, CDR1 is WSHSY and CDR2 SAAADI. Trimming pared 2 bases from V and 12 bases from J, leaving 11 bases between. The TCR was taken from a man in his forties in good health and CMV-seronegative. The chain joins TRBV10-2 to TRBJ2-7; weak D call: TRBD1 (7 bases). The sample consisted of PBMCs. In nucleotides, the CDR3 is TGCGCCAGCAGTGAGGCAGGGGGGATGTACTTC. This gives the protein CASSEAGGMYF.